This entry lists 10 T cell receptor beta chains sequenced from one sample in a study of follicular helper T cells after annual influenza vaccination. TCRdb's table, derived via immunoSEQ multiplex PCR, lists solely in-frame clones and lacks some. The data show more than 7,500 clones, with 80% to 90% seen just once and roughly 0.45% held by the top ten. Time point specified: 2015-2016 season, pre-vaccination. The starting material was CXCR5+ CD38- circulating T follicular helper cells from blood, obtained on the day of influenza vaccination. Subset defined: circulating Tfh, non-naive CD4+CXCR5+PD-1+ (ICOS+CD38+ or ICOS-CD38-). Receptors were obtained from an adult who received the influenza vaccine.

The rearrangement links TRBV27 to TRBJ2-2; 9 nucleotides align to TRBD1. J lost 5 bases, V lost 6 bases, and 7 bases had no gene match. The CDR3 sequence is 15 residues long. Germline V lookup: CDR1 MNHEY, CDR2 SMNVEV (reference sequence). The CDR3, as DNA: TGTGCCAGCAGCTCAGACAGGGGGTGGACCGGGGAGCTGTTTTTT. Its protein is CASSSDRGWTGELFF.

In nucleotides, the CDR3 is TGTGCCAGCAGCCAAGGGGGGGGAGGCACCATATATTTT. It specifies CASSQGGGGTIYF. The chain is built from TRBV7-2 and TRBJ1-3; tentative D call: TRBD1 (6 bases). Germline values: CDR1 SGHTA, CDR2 FQGNSA. Between the trimmed V and J ends, which lost 5 bases and 9 bases, there was a span of 14 bases. The CDR3 covers 13 residues.

The rearrangement joins TRBV5-6 to TRBJ1-6, with 10 bases lining up with TRBD1. V shed 4 bases, J shed 6 bases, and the junction held 1 base outside the gene matches. This CDR3 has 14 residues. Germline assignment: CDR1 SGHDT and CDR2 YYEEEE. The CDR3 region is CASSRDRGNSPLHF. Here the CDR3 DNA reads TGTGCCAGCAGCCGGGACAGGGGTAATTCACCCCTCCACTTT.

V usage is TRBV6-9 and J usage is TRBJ1-6; D uncertain. The CDR3 covers 13 residues. Germline-derived CDR1 and CDR2 are MNHGY and SVAAGI. Deletions cut 2 bases from V and 7 bases from J, with 6 bases between. The DNA of the CDR3 is TGTGCCAGCAGTTATGACGAGAATTCACCCCTCCACTTT. It is translated as CASSYDENSPLHF.

This rearrangement joins TRBV6-9 to TRBJ2-5, with D perhaps being TRBD1 or TRBD2 (5 bases each). This CDR3 is built from 14 residues. The V end lost 7 bases, the J end lost 2 bases, and 14 bases lay between the germline ends. Germline loops: CDR1 MNHGY, CDR2 SVAAGI. The CDR3 bases are TGTGCCAGCACGGTCCGGGGCGGTCAAGAGACCCAGTACTTC. Amino acid sequence: CASTVRGGQETQYF.

The DNA for the CDR3 is TGTGCCAGCAGTGTGGGACGGGACGAGGGCTACACCTTC. Its translation: CASSVGRDEGYTF. The chain couples TRBV2 to TRBJ1-2; a possible D gene is TRBD1 (5 bases). In germline, CDR1 is SNHLY, CDR2 FYNNEI. Trimming removed 4 bases at V and 8 bases at J, with 14 bases between. The CDR3 has 13 amino acids.

The rearrangement joins TRBV9 to TRBJ1-1; D is unclear. The CDR3 is made up of 14 amino acids. Looked up from germline, CDR1 is SGDLS and CDR2 is YYNGEE. Trimming shortened V by 2 bases and J by 6 bases, and 14 bases separated the two germline ends. CDR3 nucleotide sequence: TGTGCCAGCAGCGTTTACGGTTCAAACGCTGAAGCTTTCTTT. Translated: CASSVYGSNAEAFF.

The chain combines TRBV19 with TRBJ2-4; 8 nucleotides line up with TRBD1. The CDR3 is 14 residues long. CDR1 is LNHDA and CDR2 is SQIVND in the germline V gene (reference sequence). The V gene end was trimmed by 6 bases and the J gene end by 4 bases; junction bases not matched to a gene: 5. The CDR3 protein is CASRKTGEKNIQYF. The CDR3 coding sequence is TGTGCCAGTAGAAAGACAGGGGAGAAAAACATTCAGTACTTC.

The rearrangement links TRBV28 to TRBJ1-2; TRBD1 aligns across 8 bases. CDR1 and CDR2 from the germline V gene are MDHEN and SYDVKM. Trimming took 4 bases from V and 3 from J; bases not matched to a gene: 7. There are 15 residues in the CDR3. The CDR3: CASSWTAGGDYGYTF. CDR3 DNA sequence: TGTGCCAGCAGTTGGACAGCAGGGGGCGACTATGGCTACACCTTC.

V gene TRBV18 combines with J gene TRBJ2-3; 7 bases match TRBD1. The CDR3 is made up of 16 amino acids. Trimming cost V 3 bases and J 4 bases; bases outside gene matches: 10. CDR1 is KGHSH and CDR2 is LQKENI in the germline V gene. The CDR3 protein is CASSPRTGSSSDTQYF. The CDR3 nucleotides read TGTGCCAGCTCACCCAGGACAGGTTCATCTTCAGATACGCAGTATTTT.